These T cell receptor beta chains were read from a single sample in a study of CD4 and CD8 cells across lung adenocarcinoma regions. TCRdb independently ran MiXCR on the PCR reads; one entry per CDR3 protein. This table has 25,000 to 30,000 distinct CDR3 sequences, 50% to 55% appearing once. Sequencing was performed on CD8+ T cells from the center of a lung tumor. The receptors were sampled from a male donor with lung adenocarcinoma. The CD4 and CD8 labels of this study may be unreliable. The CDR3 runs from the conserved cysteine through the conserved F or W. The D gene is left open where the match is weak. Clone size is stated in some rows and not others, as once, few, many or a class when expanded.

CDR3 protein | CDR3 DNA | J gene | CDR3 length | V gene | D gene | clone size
CASSLWFQATSGRAGYEQYF | TGTGCCAGCAGTTTATGGTTCCAGGCTACTAGCGGGAGGGCCGGCTACGAGCAGTACTTC | TRBJ2-7 | 20 | TRBV27 | TRBD2 | NA
CASRGGGAASTGELFF | TGTGCCAGCAGGGGCGGGGGGGCCGCGAGCACCGGGGAGCTGTTTTTT | TRBJ2-2 | 16 | TRBV6-1 | TRBD2 | NA
CASSDLTSTDTQYF | TGTGCCAGCAGTGACCTTACTAGCACAGATACGCAGTATTTT | TRBJ2-3 | 14 | TRBV6-1 | NA | once
CASSLIQTSRDEQFF | TGTGCCAGCAGCTTAATTCAGACAAGTAGGGATGAGCAGTTCTTC | TRBJ2-1 | 15 | TRBV7-2 | NA | many
CASSGSVGDGRDKNTQYF | TGCGCCAGCAGTGGGTCGGTGGGGGACGGCCGTGACAAAAACACTCAGTACTTC | TRBJ2-4 | 18 | TRBV10-1 | NA | NA
CASSRDRGRLSYNSPLHF | TGCGCCAGCAGCCGCGACAGGGGGCGACTGTCCTATAATTCACCCCTCCACTTT | TRBJ1-6 | 18 | TRBV4-1 | TRBD1 | many
CASRPDRAIDTQYF | TGTGCCAGCAGACCGGACAGGGCGATAGATACGCAGTATTTT | TRBJ2-3 | 14 | TRBV6-1 | TRBD1 | few
CASSWTSNYGYTF | TGTGCCAGCAGTTGGACGTCTAACTATGGCTACACCTTC | TRBJ1-2 | 13 | TRBV6-4 | NA | many
CATGLGGPDTQYF | TGTGCCACGGGGCTGGGAGGGCCAGATACGCAGTACTTT | TRBJ2-4 | 13 | TRBV4-2 | TRBD2 | once
CASSLTPGVHEQYF | TGTGCCAGCAGTTTGACCCCAGGGGTCCACGAGCAGTACTTC | TRBJ2-7 | 14 | TRBV27 | NA | many
CASSQLRSATDTQYF | TGCGCCAGCAGCCAACTCCGGAGCGCCACAGACACGCAGTATTTC | TRBJ2-3 | 15 | TRBV4-1 | NA | NA
CASSGAAQGVGSGANVQSF | NA | TRBJ2-5 | 19 | TRBV25-1 | NA | NA